This T cell receptor beta chain was sequenced during a study of blood T cells in healthy people across ages. V lost 6 bases and J lost 6; bases outside the gene matches: 18. CDR1 and CDR2 (germline): DFQATT, SNEGSKA (reference sequence). This CDR3 is 16 amino acids long. This clonotype was counted only a few times. A second PCR, run for about 7 to 11 cycles, used a sample-barcoded 5' primer plus a J-beta primer mix. TCRdb processed the 5' RACE reads anew with MiXCR; each CDR3 protein has one entry. The sample shows around 970,000 distinct CDR3 sequences, roughly half of them seen only once. This chain joins TRBV20-1 and TRBJ2-7; 9 bases line up with TRBD2. The sequence derives from a woman aged 60 to 75 in good health. Sequencing was performed on blood. The CDR3 loop is CSAPVGVAGGPVEQYF. CDR3 sequence (DNA): TGCAGTGCCCCCGTGGGGGTGGCGGGAGGGCCTGTCGAGCAGTACTTC.